The entry that follows covers one T cell receptor (beta chain) sequence. Data came from immunoSEQ multiplex PCR; TCRdb stores just in-frame clones and leaves some out. The top ten hold less than 15% of the sample, which has approximately 70,000 clones, about 90% seen once. These data belong to a study of blood T cell repertoires in COVID-19. About the research overall: Sources were T cells, B-cell-depleted T cells, or PBMCs; the material itself was cDNA or gDNA.

V dropped 5 bases and J dropped 0; count of bases not matched to a gene: 4. The CDR3 runs 15 residues. Germline-derived CDR1 and CDR2 are MGHDK and SYGVNS. The clonotype comes from a human donor with active COVID-19. The donor label of this sample is uncertain. Sequencing was done on a sample of peripheral blood. The chain is built from TRBV25-1 and TRBJ1-3, with 7 bases identical to TRBD1. The CDR3 nucleotides read TGTGCCAGCAGTCCAGACAGGGTCTCTGGAAACACCATATATTTT. Its translation is CASSPDRVSGNTIYF.